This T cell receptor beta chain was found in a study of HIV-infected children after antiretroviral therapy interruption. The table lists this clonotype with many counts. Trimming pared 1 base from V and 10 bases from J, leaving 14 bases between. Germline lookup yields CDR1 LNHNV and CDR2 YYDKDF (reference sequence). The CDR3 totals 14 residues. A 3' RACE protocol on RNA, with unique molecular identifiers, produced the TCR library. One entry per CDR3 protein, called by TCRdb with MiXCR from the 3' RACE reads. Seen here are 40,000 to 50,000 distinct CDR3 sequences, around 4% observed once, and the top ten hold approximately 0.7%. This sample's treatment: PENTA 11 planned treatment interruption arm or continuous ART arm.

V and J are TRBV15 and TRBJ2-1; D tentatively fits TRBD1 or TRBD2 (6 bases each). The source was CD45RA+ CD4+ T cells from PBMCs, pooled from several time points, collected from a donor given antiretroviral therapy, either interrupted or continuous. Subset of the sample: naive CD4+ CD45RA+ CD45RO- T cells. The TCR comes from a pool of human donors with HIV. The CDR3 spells CATSRVTGGPEQFF. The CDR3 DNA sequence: TGTGCCACCAGCAGAGTTACTGGGGGGCCGGAGCAGTTCTTC.